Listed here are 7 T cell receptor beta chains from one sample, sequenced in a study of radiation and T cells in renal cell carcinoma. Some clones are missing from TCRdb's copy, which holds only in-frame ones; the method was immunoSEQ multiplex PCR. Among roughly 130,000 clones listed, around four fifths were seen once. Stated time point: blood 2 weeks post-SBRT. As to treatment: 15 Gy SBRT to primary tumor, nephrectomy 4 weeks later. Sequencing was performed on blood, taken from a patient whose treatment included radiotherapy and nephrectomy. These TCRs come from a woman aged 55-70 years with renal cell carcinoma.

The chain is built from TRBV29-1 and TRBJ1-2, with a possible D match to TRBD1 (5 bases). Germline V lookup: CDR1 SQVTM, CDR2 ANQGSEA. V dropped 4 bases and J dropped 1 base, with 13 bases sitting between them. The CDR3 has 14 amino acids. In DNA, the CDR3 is TGCAGCGTTGCCGGGACTCAAATTAACTATGGCTACACCTTC. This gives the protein CSVAGTQINYGYTF.

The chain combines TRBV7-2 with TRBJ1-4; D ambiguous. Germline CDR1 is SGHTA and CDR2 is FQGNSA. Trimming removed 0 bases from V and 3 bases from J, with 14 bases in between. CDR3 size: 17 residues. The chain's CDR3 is CASSLARYGQANEKLFF. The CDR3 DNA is TGTGCCAGCAGCTTAGCGCGGTACGGGCAGGCTAATGAAAAACTGTTTTTT.

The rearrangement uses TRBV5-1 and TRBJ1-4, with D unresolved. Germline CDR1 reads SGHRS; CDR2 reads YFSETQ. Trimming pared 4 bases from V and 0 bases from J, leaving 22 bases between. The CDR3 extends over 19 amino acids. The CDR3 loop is CASSAEGGDRGATNEKLFF. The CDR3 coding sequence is TGCGCCAGCAGCGCGGAGGGTGGGGATCGAGGTGCAACTAATGAAAAACTGTTTTTT.

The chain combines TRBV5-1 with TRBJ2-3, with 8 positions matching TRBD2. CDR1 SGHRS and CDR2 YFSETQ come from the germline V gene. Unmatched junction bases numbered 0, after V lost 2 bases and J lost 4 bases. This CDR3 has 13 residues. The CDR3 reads CASSFGGADTQYF. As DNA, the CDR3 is TGCGCCAGCAGCTTCGGGGGGGCAGATACGCAGTATTTT.

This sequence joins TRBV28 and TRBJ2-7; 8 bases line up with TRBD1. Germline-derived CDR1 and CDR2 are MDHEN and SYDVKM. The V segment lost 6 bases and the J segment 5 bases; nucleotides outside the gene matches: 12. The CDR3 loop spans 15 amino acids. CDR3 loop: CASRELQGVLNEQYF. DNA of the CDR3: TGTGCCAGCAGGGAGTTACAGGGGGTTCTGAACGAGCAGTACTTC.

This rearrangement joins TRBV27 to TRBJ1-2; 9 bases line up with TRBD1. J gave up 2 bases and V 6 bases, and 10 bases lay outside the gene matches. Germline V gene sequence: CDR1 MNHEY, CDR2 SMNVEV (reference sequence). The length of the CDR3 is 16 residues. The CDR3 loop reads CASSPLWDRANYGYTF. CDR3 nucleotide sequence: TGTGCCAGCAGCCCACTCTGGGACAGGGCGAACTATGGCTACACCTTC.

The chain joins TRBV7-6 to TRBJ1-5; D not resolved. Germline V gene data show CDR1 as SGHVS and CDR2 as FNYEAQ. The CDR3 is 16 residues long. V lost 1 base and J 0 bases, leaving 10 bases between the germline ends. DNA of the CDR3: TGTGCCAGCAGCTTAGGTCTATCTAATAGCAATCAGCCCCAGCATTTT. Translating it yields CASSLGLSNSNQPQHF. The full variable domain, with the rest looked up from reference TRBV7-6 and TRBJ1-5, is GAGVSQSPRYKVTKRGQDVALRCDPISGHVSLYWYRQALGQGPEFLTYFNYEAQQDKSGLPNDRFSAERPEGSISTLTIQRTEQRDSAMYRCASSLGLSNSNQPQHFGDGTRLSIL.